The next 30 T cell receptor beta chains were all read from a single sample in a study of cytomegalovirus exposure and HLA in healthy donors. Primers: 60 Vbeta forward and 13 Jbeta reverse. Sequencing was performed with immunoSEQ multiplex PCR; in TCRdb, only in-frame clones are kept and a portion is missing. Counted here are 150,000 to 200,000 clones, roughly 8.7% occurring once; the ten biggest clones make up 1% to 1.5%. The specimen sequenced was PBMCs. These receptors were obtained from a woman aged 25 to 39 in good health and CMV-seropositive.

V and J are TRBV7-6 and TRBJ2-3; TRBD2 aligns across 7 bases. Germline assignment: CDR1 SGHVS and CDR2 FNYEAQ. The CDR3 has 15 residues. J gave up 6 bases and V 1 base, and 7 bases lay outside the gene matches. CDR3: CASSLGGGRGDTQYF. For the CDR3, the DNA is TGTGCCAGCAGCTTAGGGGGCGGGAGAGGGGATACGCAGTATTTT.

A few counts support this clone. CDR3 DNA: TGTGCCAGCAGCCTTGAGACAGAATCTGTGACATATTTT. Translating it yields CASSLETESVTYF. The chain links TRBV5-5 to TRBJ1-3; D perhaps matches TRBD1 (5 bases). This CDR3 has 13 residues. The germline V and J ends were trimmed by 4 bases and 15 bases, with 20 bases remaining between them. Germline assignment: CDR1 SGHKS and CDR2 YYEKEE (reference sequence).

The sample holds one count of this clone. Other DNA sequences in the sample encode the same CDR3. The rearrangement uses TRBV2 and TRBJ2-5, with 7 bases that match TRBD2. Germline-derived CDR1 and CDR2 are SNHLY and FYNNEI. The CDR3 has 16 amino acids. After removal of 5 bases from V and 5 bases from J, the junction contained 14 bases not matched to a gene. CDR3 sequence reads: CASSHGRGGRRETQYF. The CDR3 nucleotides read TGTGCCAGCAGTCATGGCCGGGGAGGGAGAAGGGAGACCCAGTACTTC. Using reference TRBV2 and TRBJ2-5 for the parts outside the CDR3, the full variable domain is EPEVTQTPSHQVTQMGQEVILRCVPISNHLYFYWYRQILGQKVEFLVSFYNNEISEKSEIFDDQFSVERPDGSNFTLKIRSTKLEDSAMYFCASSHGRGGRRETQYFGPGTRLLVL.

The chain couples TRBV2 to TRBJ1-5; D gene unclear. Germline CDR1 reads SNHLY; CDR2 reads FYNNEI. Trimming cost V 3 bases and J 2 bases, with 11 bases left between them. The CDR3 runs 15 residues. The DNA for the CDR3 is TGTGCCAGCAGTGATGGCGGTTTGGGCAATCAGCCCCAGCATTTT. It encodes CASSDGGLGNQPQHF.

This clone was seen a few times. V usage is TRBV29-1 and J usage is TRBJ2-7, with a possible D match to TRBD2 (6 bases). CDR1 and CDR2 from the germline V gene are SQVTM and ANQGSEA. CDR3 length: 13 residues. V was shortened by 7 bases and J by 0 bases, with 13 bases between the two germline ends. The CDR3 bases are TGCAGCGGAGGGCAGGGACTCTCCTACGAGCAGTACTTC. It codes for CSGGQGLSYEQYF.

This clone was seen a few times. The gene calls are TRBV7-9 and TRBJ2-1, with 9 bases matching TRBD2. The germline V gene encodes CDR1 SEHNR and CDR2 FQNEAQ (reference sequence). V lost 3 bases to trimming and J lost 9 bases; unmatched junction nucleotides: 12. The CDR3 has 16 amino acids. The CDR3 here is CASSLRGGRAVGEQFF. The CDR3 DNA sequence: TGTGCCAGCAGCTTGAGGGGCGGGAGGGCCGTGGGTGAGCAGTTCTTC.

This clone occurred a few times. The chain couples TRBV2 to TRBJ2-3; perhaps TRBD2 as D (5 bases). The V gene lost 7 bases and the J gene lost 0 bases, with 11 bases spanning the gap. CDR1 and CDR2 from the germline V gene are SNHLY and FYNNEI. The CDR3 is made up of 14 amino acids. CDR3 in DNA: TGTGCCAGCACCCCCAGGACTAGCACAGATACGCAGTATTTT. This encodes CASTPRTSTDTQYF. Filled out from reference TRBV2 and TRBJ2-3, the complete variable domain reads EPEVTQTPSHQVTQMGQEVILRCVPISNHLYFYWYRQILGQKVEFLVSFYNNEISEKSEIFDDQFSVERPDGSNFTLKIRSTKLEDSAMYFCASTPRTSTDTQYFGPGTRLTVL.

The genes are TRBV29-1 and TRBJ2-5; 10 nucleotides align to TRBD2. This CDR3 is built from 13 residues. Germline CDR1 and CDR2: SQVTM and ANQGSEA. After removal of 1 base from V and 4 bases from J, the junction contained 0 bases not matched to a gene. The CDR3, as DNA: TGCAGCGTTGAAGGACTAGCGGGAGAGACCCAGTACTTC. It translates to CSVEGLAGETQYF.

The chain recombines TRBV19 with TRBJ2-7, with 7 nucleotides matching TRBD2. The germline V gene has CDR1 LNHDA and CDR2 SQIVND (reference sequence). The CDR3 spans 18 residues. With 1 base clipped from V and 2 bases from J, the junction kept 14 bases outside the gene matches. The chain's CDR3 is CASSIGASGGSAPYEQYF. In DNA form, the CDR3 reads TGTGCCAGTAGTATAGGCGCAAGTGGCGGGAGTGCCCCCTACGAGCAGTACTTC. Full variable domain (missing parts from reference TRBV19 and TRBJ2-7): DGGITQSPKYLFRKEGQNVTLSCEQNLNHDAMYWYRQDPGQGLRLIYYSQIVNDFQKGDIAEGYSVSREKKESFPLTVTSAQKNPTAFYLCASSIGASGGSAPYEQYFGPGTRLTVT.

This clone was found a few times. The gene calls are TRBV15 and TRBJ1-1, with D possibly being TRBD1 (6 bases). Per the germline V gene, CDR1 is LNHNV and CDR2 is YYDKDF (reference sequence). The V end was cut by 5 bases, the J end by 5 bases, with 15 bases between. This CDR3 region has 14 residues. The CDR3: CATSSRQVRTEAFF. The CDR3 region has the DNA TGTGCCACCAGCTCCAGACAGGTTCGAACTGAAGCTTTCTTT.

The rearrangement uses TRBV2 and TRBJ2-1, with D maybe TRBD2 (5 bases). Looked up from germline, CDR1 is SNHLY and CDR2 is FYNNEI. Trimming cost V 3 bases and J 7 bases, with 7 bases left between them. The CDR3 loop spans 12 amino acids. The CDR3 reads CASSDRGNEQFF. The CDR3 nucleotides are TGTGCCAGCAGTGATCGAGGGAATGAGCAGTTCTTC. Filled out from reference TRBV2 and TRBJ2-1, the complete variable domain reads EPEVTQTPSHQVTQMGQEVILRCVPISNHLYFYWYRQILGQKVEFLVSFYNNEISEKSEIFDDQFSVERPDGSNFTLKIRSTKLEDSAMYFCASSDRGNEQFFGPGTRLTVL.

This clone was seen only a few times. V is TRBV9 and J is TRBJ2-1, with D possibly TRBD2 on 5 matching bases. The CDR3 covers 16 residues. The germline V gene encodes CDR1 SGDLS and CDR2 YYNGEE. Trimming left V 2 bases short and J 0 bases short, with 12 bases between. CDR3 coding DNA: TGTGCCAGCAGCGTCAGCGGACTGAGCTCCTACAATGAGCAGTTCTTC. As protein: CASSVSGLSSYNEQFF.

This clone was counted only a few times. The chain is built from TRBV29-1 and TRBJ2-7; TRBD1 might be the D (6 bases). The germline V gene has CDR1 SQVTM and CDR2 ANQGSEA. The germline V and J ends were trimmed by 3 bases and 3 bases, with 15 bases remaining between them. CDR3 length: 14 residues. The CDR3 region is CSVDLTGVLYEQYF. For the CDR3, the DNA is TGCAGCGTTGACTTGACAGGAGTTCTCTACGAGCAGTACTTC.

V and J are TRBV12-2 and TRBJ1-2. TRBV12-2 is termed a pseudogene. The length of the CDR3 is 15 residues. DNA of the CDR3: TGTGCAAGTCGCTTAGTGGGGACTCACCACTATGGCTACACCTTC. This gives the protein CASRLVGTHHYGYTF.

The CDR3 nucleotides are TGTGCCAGCAGTTCCCTAGGAAACTCTGGGGCCAACGTCCTGACTTTC. Its translation is CASSSLGNSGANVLTF. This chain joins TRBV2 and TRBJ2-6; D remains ambiguous. The length of the CDR3 is 16 residues. The V end was cut by 5 bases, the J end by 0 bases, with 11 bases between. Looked up from germline, CDR1 is SNHLY and CDR2 is FYNNEI.

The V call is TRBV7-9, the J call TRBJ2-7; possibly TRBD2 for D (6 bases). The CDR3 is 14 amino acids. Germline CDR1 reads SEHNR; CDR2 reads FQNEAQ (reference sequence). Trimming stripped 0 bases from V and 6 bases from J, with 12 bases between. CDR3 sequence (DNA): TGTGCCAGCAGCTTAGCGCGGACTAAAGGCGAGCAGTACTTC. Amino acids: CASSLARTKGEQYF.

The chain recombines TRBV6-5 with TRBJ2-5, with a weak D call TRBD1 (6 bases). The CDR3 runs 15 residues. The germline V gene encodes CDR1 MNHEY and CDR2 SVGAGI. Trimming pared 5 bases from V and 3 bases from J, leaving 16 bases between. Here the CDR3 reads CASSTPFGTKETQYF. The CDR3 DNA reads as TGTGCCAGCAGTACCCCCTTCGGGACAAAAGAGACCCAGTACTTC.

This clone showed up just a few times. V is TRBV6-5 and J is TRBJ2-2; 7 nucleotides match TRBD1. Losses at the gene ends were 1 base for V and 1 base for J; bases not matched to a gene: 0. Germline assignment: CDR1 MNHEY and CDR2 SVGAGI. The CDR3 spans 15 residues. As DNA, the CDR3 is TGTGCCAGCAGTTACTGGACAGGGAACACCGGGGAGCTGTTTTTT. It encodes CASSYWTGNTGELFF.

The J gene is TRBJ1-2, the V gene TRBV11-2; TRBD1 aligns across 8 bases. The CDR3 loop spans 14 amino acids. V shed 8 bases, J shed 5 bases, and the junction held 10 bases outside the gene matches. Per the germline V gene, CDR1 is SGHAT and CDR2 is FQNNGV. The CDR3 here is CASRQTGGFYGYTF. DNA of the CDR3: TGTGCCAGCCGCCAAACAGGGGGGTTTTATGGCTACACCTTC.

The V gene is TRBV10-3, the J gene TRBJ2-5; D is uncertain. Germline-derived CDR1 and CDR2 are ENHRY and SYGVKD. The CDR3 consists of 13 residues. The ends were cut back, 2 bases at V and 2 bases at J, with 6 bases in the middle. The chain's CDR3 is CAISEADQETQYF. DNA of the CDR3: TGTGCCATCAGTGAGGCAGATCAAGAGACCCAGTACTTC.

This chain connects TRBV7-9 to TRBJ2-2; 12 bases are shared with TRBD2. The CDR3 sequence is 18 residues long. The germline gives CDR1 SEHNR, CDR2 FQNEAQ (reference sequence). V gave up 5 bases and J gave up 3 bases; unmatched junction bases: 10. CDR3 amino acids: CASSPVVLAGGYTGELFF. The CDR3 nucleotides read TGTGCCAGCAGCCCCGTAGTACTAGCGGGAGGCTACACCGGGGAGCTGTTTTTT.

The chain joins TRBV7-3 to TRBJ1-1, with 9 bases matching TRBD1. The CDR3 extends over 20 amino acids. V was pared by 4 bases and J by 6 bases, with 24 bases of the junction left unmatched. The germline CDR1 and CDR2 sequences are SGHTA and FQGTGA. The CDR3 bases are TGTGCCAGCAGCTCTTATACCGATCCGGGACAGGGAAGAAAAAAGGCTGAAGCTTTCTTT. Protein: CASSSYTDPGQGRKKAEAFF. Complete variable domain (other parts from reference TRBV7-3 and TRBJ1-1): GAGVSQTPSNKVTEKGKYVELRCDPISGHTALYWYRQSLGQGPEFLIYFQGTGAADDSGLPNDRFFAVRPEGSVSTLKIQRTERGDSAVYLCASSSYTDPGQGRKKAEAFFGQGTRLTVV.

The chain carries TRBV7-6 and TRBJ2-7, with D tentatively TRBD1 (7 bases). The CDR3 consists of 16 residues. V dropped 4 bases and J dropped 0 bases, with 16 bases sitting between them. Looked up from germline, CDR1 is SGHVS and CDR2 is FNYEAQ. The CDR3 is CASSSPRGTASYEQYF. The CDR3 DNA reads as TGTGCCAGCAGCTCCCCCCGGGGGACAGCCTCCTACGAGCAGTACTTC.

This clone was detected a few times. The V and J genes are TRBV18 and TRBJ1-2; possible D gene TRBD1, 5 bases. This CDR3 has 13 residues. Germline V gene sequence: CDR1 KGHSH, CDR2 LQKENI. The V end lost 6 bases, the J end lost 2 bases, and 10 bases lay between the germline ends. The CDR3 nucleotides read TGTGCCAGCTCCCTCGACAGAAACTATGGCTACACCTTC. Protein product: CASSLDRNYGYTF. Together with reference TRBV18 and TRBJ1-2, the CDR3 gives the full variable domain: NAGVMQNPRHLVRRRGQEARLRCSPMKGHSHVYWYRQLPEEGLKFMVYLQKENIIDESGMPKERFSAEFPKEGPSILRIQQVVRGDSAAYFCASSLDRNYGYTFGSGTRLTVV.

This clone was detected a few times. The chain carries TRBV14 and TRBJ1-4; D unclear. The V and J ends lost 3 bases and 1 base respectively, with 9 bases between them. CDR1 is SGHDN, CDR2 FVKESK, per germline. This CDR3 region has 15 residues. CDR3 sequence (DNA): TGTGCCAGCAGCCAGGGCTTTAGAACTAATGAAAAACTGTTTTTT. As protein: CASSQGFRTNEKLFF.

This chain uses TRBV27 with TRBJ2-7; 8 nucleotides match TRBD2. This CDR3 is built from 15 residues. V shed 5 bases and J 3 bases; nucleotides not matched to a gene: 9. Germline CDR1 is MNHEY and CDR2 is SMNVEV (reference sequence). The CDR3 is CASSQLTGTSYEQYF. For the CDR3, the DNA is TGTGCCAGCAGTCAACTCACCGGGACTAGCTACGAGCAGTACTTC.

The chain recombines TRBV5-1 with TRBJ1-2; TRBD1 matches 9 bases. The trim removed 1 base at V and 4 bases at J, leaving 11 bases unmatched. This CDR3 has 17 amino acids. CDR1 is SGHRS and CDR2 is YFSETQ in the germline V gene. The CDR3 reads CASSLSPGQGDGYGYTF. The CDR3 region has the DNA TGCGCCAGCAGCTTGAGCCCGGGACAGGGTGATGGCTATGGCTACACCTTC.

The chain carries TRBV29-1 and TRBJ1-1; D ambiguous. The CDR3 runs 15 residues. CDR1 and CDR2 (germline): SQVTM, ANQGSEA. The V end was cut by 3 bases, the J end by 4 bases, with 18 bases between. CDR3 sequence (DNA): TGCAGCGTTGATAGATTACGGTTACTCTTCACTGAAGCTTTCTTT. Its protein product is CSVDRLRLLFTEAFF.

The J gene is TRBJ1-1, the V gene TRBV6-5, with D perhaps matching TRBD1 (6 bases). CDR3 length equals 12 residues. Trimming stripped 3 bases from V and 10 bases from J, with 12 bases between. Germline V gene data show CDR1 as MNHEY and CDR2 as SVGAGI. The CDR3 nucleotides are TGTGCCAGCAGTTATGGGGGGGCGCCAGCTTTCTTT. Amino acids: CASSYGGAPAFF.

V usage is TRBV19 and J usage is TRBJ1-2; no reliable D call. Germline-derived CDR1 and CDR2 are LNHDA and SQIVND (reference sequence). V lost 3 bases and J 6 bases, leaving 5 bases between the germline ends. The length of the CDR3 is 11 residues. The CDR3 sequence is CASSMTDGYTF. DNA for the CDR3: TGTGCCAGTAGTATGACTGATGGCTACACCTTC.